Shown below are 16 T cell receptor beta chains from a single sample sequenced in a study of blood T cell repertoires in COVID-19. The protocol was immunoSEQ multiplex PCR, while the TCRdb copy is restricted to in-frame clones and leaves out a portion. The sample lists 200,000 to 300,000 clones, around 89% occurring once. The sequencing sample was made of PBMCs or T cells enriched from blood (not recorded which). The receptors were sampled from a woman under 40 who had recovered from COVID-19.

This clone showed up just once. The chain carries TRBV7-3 and TRBJ1-1, with 7 bases identical to TRBD1. CDR1 and CDR2 from the germline V gene are SGHTA and FQGTGA. V dropped 5 bases and J dropped 4; count of bases not matched to a gene: 4. The CDR3 extends over 13 amino acids. The CDR3 sequence is CASSVDRATEAFF. The CDR3 region has the DNA TGTGCCAGCAGCGTTGACAGGGCCACTGAAGCTTTCTTT.

Only a few counts were recorded for this clone. The V call is TRBV11-1, the J call TRBJ1-6; D perhaps matches TRBD1 (6 bases). CDR1 SGHAT and CDR2 FQDESV come from the germline V gene (reference sequence). The CDR3 extends over 14 amino acids. Trimming cost V 5 bases and J 7 bases, with 12 bases left between them. The DNA of the CDR3 is TGTGCCAGCAGCCGCTGGGGGCAGAATTCACCCCTCCACTTT. Its protein product is CASSRWGQNSPLHF.

The V and J genes are TRBV7-8 and TRBJ2-5; D may be TRBD1 (6 bases). Germline CDR1 is SGHVS and CDR2 is FQNEAQ. Trimming took 0 bases from V and 9 from J, leaving 8 bases between them. The CDR3 consists of 12 residues. As DNA, the CDR3 is TGTGCCAGCAGCTTAGCCGAGGGGGCCCAGTACTTC. It specifies CASSLAEGAQYF.

In this sample, this clone turned up once. V usage is TRBV7-3 and J usage is TRBJ2-5, with D tentatively TRBD1 (6 bases). The germline V gene encodes CDR1 SGHTA and CDR2 FQGTGA. CDR3 length: 18 amino acids. V lost 4 bases and J lost 5, with 26 bases in between. The CDR3 bases are TGTGCCAGCAGCTCCTCACCCTCAGGGGCCCAGAGGAGGGAGACCCAGTACTTC. Protein: CASSSSPSGAQRRETQYF.

The chain couples TRBV18 to TRBJ1-5, with 8 bases lining up with TRBD1. Looked up from germline, CDR1 is KGHSH and CDR2 is LQKENI. Trimming at V came to 2 bases and at J to 2 bases, leaving 5 bases not matched to a gene. This CDR3 has 16 amino acids. CDR3 in amino acids: CASSPDRGMGNQPQHF. The CDR3 nucleotides are TGTGCCAGCTCACCAGACAGGGGTATGGGCAATCAGCCCCAGCATTTT.

This chain uses TRBV7-8 with TRBJ1-6; D perhaps matches TRBD1 (5 bases). The CDR3 is 13 amino acids. The germline CDR1 and CDR2 sequences are SGHVS and FQNEAQ. V was cut by 8 bases and J by 10 bases, with 15 bases left in between. The CDR3 DNA reads as TGTGCCAGCTGGGGCAGGGAAGGATCACCCCTCCACTTT. It codes for CASWGREGSPLHF. Variable domain in full (rest from reference TRBV7-8 and TRBJ1-6): GAGVSQSPRYKVAKRGQDVALRCDPISGHVSLFWYQQALGQGPEFLTYFQNEAQLDKSGLPSDRFFAERPEGSVSTLKIQRTQQEDSAVYLCASWGREGSPLHFGNGTRLTVT.

The V and J genes are TRBV11-2 and TRBJ1-1, with D tentatively TRBD1 (6 bases). From germline, CDR1 is SGHAT and CDR2 FQNNGV. The CDR3 contains 15 residues. V was shortened by 5 bases and J by 3 bases, with 16 bases between the two germline ends. CDR3 protein: CASSRGTGSYTEAFF. CDR3 sequence (DNA): TGTGCCAGCAGCCGAGGAACAGGGTCCTACACTGAAGCTTTCTTT.

V is TRBV11-2 and J is TRBJ1-4; 9 positions agree with TRBD1. Germline values: CDR1 SGHAT, CDR2 FQNNGV. CDR3 length equals 14 residues. V shed 4 bases and J 5 bases; nucleotides not matched to a gene: 2. The CDR3 loop reads CASSYGTGNEKLFF. DNA of the CDR3: TGTGCCAGCAGCTACGGGACAGGGAATGAAAAACTGTTTTTT.

This clone was detected once. The rearrangement uses TRBV9 and TRBJ1-2, with D unclear. CDR1 and CDR2 from the germline V gene are SGDLS and YYNGEE. V was pared by 3 bases and J by 4 bases, with 10 bases between. The CDR3 is 13 amino acids. CDR3 sequence: CASSAYHTYGYTF. For the CDR3, the DNA is TGTGCCAGCAGCGCGTACCACACCTATGGCTACACCTTC.

This chain connects TRBV29-1 to TRBJ2-1; weak D call: TRBD2 (6 bases). Trimming shortened V by 7 bases and J by 10 bases, and 23 bases separated the two germline ends. This CDR3 region has 14 residues. Germline values: CDR1 SQVTM, CDR2 ANQGSEA. For the CDR3, the DNA is TGCAGCGGCCGTGAGACGGGGGTCCTAGGGGAGCAGTTCTTC. Its translation: CSGRETGVLGEQFF.

The J gene is TRBJ1-4, the V gene TRBV30, with D tentatively TRBD1 (6 bases). The CDR3 has 14 residues. The V and J ends lost 1 base and 7 bases respectively, with 13 bases between them. The germline gives CDR1 GTSNPN, CDR2 SVGIG (reference sequence). CDR3 loop: CAWSAPGVGEKLFF. The CDR3, as DNA: TGTGCCTGGAGTGCACCAGGGGTCGGTGAAAAACTGTTTTTT.

The chain couples TRBV7-2 to TRBJ1-3; 7 nucleotides match TRBD1. The CDR3 totals 15 residues. The trim removed 3 bases at V and 2 bases at J, leaving 4 bases unmatched. Germline loops: CDR1 SGHTA, CDR2 FQGNSA. CDR3 protein: CASSFDRVPGNTIYF. The CDR3 DNA follows: TGTGCCAGCAGCTTCGACAGGGTACCTGGAAACACCATATATTTT. The full variable domain, in which reference TRBV7-2 and TRBJ1-3 provide the parts outside the CDR3, is GAGVSQSPSNKVTEKGKDVELRCDPISGHTALYWYRQSLGQGLEFLIYFQGNSAPDKSGLPSDRFSAERTGGSVSTLTIQRTQQEDSAVYLCASSFDRVPGNTIYFGEGSWLTVV.

The rearrangement uses TRBV28 and TRBJ2-3, with 8 positions matching TRBD2. CDR1 MDHEN and CDR2 SYDVKM come from the germline V gene. V lost 4 bases to trimming and J lost 3 bases; unmatched junction nucleotides: 12. The CDR3 extends over 17 amino acids. The CDR3 DNA reads TGTGCCAGCAGTTCTGGACTAGCCCGAGGGAAGACAGATACGCAGTATTTT. As protein: CASSSGLARGKTDTQYF.

The chain employs TRBV5-4 and TRBJ1-2; 8 bases map to TRBD1. CDR3 length: 16 amino acids. The junction had 13 bases not matched to a gene; V was cut back by 5 bases and J by 4 bases. CDR1 is SGHNT, CDR2 YYREEE, per germline (reference sequence). DNA of the CDR3: TGTGCCAGCAGTGTTCCTCTGACAGGGGAAATCTATGGCTACACCTTC. Its protein product is CASSVPLTGEIYGYTF.

The CDR3 DNA follows: TGTGCCAGCAGCCCCCAGGGGGTTGGCTCCTACGAGCAGTACTTC. Its protein product is CASSPQGVGSYEQYF. This chain connects TRBV25-1 to TRBJ2-7, with TRBD1 identical over 7 bases. Trimming took 6 bases from V and 0 from J; bases not matched to a gene: 8. From germline, CDR1 is MGHDK and CDR2 SYGVNS. This CDR3 spans 15 amino acids.

The chain employs TRBV28 and TRBJ2-1, with 8 bases matching TRBD2. The germline CDR1 and CDR2 sequences are MDHEN and SYDVKM. J lost 14 bases, V lost 3 bases, and 9 bases had no gene match. The CDR3 is made up of 13 amino acids. In DNA, the CDR3 is TGTGCCAGCAGTTTCCGAGCGGGAGTTCAAGAGTTCTTC. This translates into CASSFRAGVQEFF.